Given below is one T cell receptor beta chain in context. Its antigen remains unidentified. V lost 5 bases, J lost 6 bases, and 10 bases stayed unmatched. Germline loops: CDR1 SEHNR, CDR2 FQNEAQ (reference sequence). The CDR3 runs 15 residues. Sequencing was performed with immunoSEQ multiplex PCR; in TCRdb, only in-frame clones are kept and a portion is missing. The table shows around 15,000 clones, with 75% to 85% occurring only once. These data belong to a study of OX40 agonist ivuxolimab in advanced cancers. Study at large: Patients in dose escalation had liver, melanoma, kidney or head and neck cancers. Age averaged 60 years (range about 20 to 80), and more than 80% were male. Study-wide findings and caveats: At 0.1 to 3.0 mg/kg, CD4+ and CD8+ blood T cells expanded clonally by week 6. At 0.1-3.0 mg/kg, partial responders had clonal expansion among the lowest observed.

This receptor was taken from an adult with an advanced solid tumor such as melanoma, head and neck, liver or kidney cancer. Sequenced here: CD4+ or CD8+ T cells sorted from blood, sampled in a trial of the OX40 agonist ivuxolimab. The chain joins TRBV7-9 to TRBJ1-1; 9 bases match TRBD1. This CDR3 is CASSTRQGEEAEAFF. As DNA, the CDR3 is TGTGCCAGCAGCACCCGACAGGGGGAAGAGGCTGAAGCTTTCTTT. The entire variable domain, with the rest obtained from reference TRBV7-9 and TRBJ1-1, is as follows: DTGVSQNPRHKITKRGQNVTFRCDPISEHNRLYWYRQTLGQGPEFLTYFQNEAQLEKSRLLSDRFSAERPKGSFSTLEIQRTEQGDSAMYLCASSTRQGEEAEAFFGQGTRLTVV.